This T cell receptor (beta chain) was retrieved from a study of blood T cell repertoires in COVID-19. Study information: Material from acute and convalescent COVID-19 was sourced from the United States, Italy and Spain. From T cells, B-cell-depleted T cells, or PBMCs came the material, which was cDNA or gDNA.

Those who participated ranged in age from roughly 18 to 100 years and resided in about two dozen US areas. Participant-reported clinical history was the basis for cohort assignment. Method: immunoSEQ multiplex PCR; TCRdb's copy keeps in-frame clones and lacks some. The top ten clones hold 3.5% of a sample with some 220,000 clones, around 89% of them seen once. The sequence was obtained from a woman between 18 and 29 years old in a cohort exposed to, infected with or recovered from COVID-19 (not recorded which). The material sequenced was PBMCs or T cells enriched from blood (not recorded which).

Written as DNA, the CDR3 is TGTGCCAGCAGCCTATGGGACAGGGGCTGGACCGGGGAGCTGTTTTTT. The encoded protein is CASSLWDRGWTGELFF. The V call is TRBV5-4, the J call TRBJ2-2, with 10 bases aligning to TRBD1. Germline CDR1 and CDR2: SGHNT and YYREEE (reference sequence). The CDR3 loop spans 16 amino acids. V lost 4 bases and J lost 5; bases outside the gene matches: 8.